This T cell receptor beta chain was observed in a study of shared clonotypes between healthy human individuals. Each cell subset's genomic DNA was divided evenly among several immunoSEQ plates. The repertoire was sequenced with immunoSEQ multiplex PCR; TCRdb's copy has only in-frame clones and lacks some. The sample lists over a million clones; roughly 74% were seen once. Concerning this clone itself: The sample has other DNA sequences that encode this CDR3 too.

Between the trimmed V and J ends, which lost 0 bases and 3 bases, there was a span of 6 bases. This CDR3 contains 14 residues. The germline gives CDR1 SGHRS, CDR2 YFSETQ. The sequence came from a man between 18 and 35 years old in good health. Some clones in this sample may be carry-over from other donors' samples. The sample consisted of memory CD4+ T cells from PBMCs. Documented subset: CD45RA-negative fraction. This chain joins TRBV5-1 and TRBJ1-4, with D possibly being TRBD1 (5 bases). CDR3 nucleotides: TGCGCCAGCAGCTTGGAGGGACCTAATGAAAAACTGTTTTTT. Amino acid sequence: CASSLEGPNEKLFF.